The 24 T cell receptor beta chains presented below share a single source sample, sequenced in a study of T-cell memory formation after mild COVID-19. Each CDR3 protein gets one entry after TCRdb re-called the 5' RACE reads with MiXCR. The sample has about 110,000 distinct CDR3 sequences, over 15% seen once. Source material: PBMCs or a T cell subset sorted from them (not recorded which). These receptors were obtained from an adult woman who had mild COVID-19 (a few samples of this study predate the infection). Cell type and time point are not known.

In its sample, this clonotype was seen a few times. This chain links TRBV29-1 with TRBJ2-7; D call uncertain. Germline values: CDR1 SQVTM, CDR2 ANQGSEA. V was shortened by 6 bases and J by 3 bases, with 15 bases between the two germline ends. The CDR3 has 13 amino acids. CDR3: CSVTAPISYEQYF. DNA for the CDR3: TGCAGCGTAACGGCCCCGATTAGCTACGAGCAGTACTTC.

V is TRBV29-1 and J is TRBJ1-1; D gene ambiguous. The germline gives CDR1 SQVTM, CDR2 ANQGSEA. This CDR3 is 14 amino acids long. Trimming shortened V by 1 base and J by 0 bases, and 9 bases separated the two germline ends. The CDR3 DNA follows: TGCAGCGTTGAAGGGACGCCGATGAACACTGAAGCTTTCTTT. Its protein is CSVEGTPMNTEAFF.

This clonotype was seen at least ten times. V gene TRBV4-1 combines with J gene TRBJ1-1; 8 positions agree with TRBD1. In germline, CDR1 is MGHRA, CDR2 YSYEKL. Trimming at V came to 8 bases and at J to 2 bases, leaving 7 bases not matched to a gene. The length of the CDR3 is 14 residues. The CDR3 sequence is CASGLDRGNTEAFF. For the CDR3, the DNA is TGCGCCAGCGGACTAGACAGGGGAAACACTGAAGCTTTCTTT.

This clonotype has just a few counts. This rearrangement joins TRBV11-2 to TRBJ2-1; 13 bases are shared with TRBD2. The V gene's germline CDR1 is SGHAT and CDR2 FQNNGV. This CDR3 has 15 residues. The V and J ends lost 1 base and 7 bases, in that order; junction bases with no gene match: 1. The CDR3 bases are TGTGCCAGCAGCTTAGGGACTAGCGGGAGTAATGAGCAGTTCTTC. This sequence encodes CASSLGTSGSNEQFF. Full variable domain (rest looked up from reference TRBV11-2 and TRBJ2-1): EAGVAQSPRYKIIEKRQSVAFWCNPISGHATLYWYQQILGQGPKLLIQFQNNGVVDDSQLPKDRFSAERLKGVDSTLKIQPAKLEDSAVYLCASSLGTSGSNEQFFGPGTRLTVL.

The chain uses TRBV6-6 and TRBJ1-6; D gene uncertain. Per germline, CDR1 MNHNY and CDR2 SVGAGI (reference sequence). The V end was cut by 5 bases, the J end by 5 bases, with 16 bases between. The CDR3 loop spans 16 amino acids. The CDR3 spells CASSQPGENNNSPLHF. CDR3 coding DNA: TGTGCCAGCAGTCAACCTGGGGAGAATAATAATTCACCCCTCCACTTT.

This chain connects TRBV6-2 or TRBV6-3 to TRBJ2-7; 7 nucleotides match TRBD1. The CDR3 loop spans 16 amino acids. CDR1 and CDR2 from the germline V gene are MNHEY and SVGEGT. Trimming took 6 bases from V and 3 from J; bases not matched to a gene: 14. CDR3 sequence (DNA): TGTGCCAGCAGCAATGACAGGGACACTAAGGGCTACGAGCAGTACTTC. Its protein product is CASSNDRDTKGYEQYF.

This clonotype was observed at least ten times. The J gene is TRBJ2-2, the V gene TRBV5-8; no clear D gene. The germline V gene has CDR1 SGHTS and CDR2 YDEGEE. The CDR3 runs 15 residues. V dropped 0 bases and J dropped 4 bases, with 10 bases sitting between them. The CDR3 region is CASSLDSNPTGELFF. For the CDR3, the DNA is TGTGCCAGCAGCTTGGACTCGAACCCCACCGGGGAGCTGTTTTTT.

The rearrangement joins TRBV5-6 to TRBJ1-1; D gene uncertain. V was clipped by 0 bases and J by 0 bases, with 15 bases between them. Germline V gene sequence: CDR1 SGHDT, CDR2 YYEEEE. This CDR3 has 17 residues. CDR3 residues: CASSLVREGLMNTEAFF. The CDR3 region has the DNA TGTGCCAGCAGCTTGGTTAGGGAAGGGCTCATGAACACTGAAGCTTTCTTT.

The chain carries TRBV29-1 and TRBJ2-7, with D tentatively TRBD2 (6 bases). CDR3 length equals 13 residues. V was shortened by 6 bases and J by 7 bases, with 19 bases between the two germline ends. The germline gives CDR1 SQVTM, CDR2 ANQGSEA. The CDR3, as DNA: TGCAGCGTCCGTAGGGAGGATCGGGGAGAGCAGTACTTC. Amino acids: CSVRREDRGEQYF.

This clonotype was detected a few times. This chain uses TRBV29-1 with TRBJ2-7, with D perhaps TRBD1 (6 bases). V shed 2 bases and J shed 5 bases, with 10 bases lying between them. CDR1 and CDR2 (germline): SQVTM, ANQGSEA. The CDR3 consists of 12 residues. The CDR3 coding sequence is TGCAGCGTTGAAATACAGGGTAACGAGCAGTACTTC. This gives the protein CSVEIQGNEQYF.

This clonotype appeared a few times. The J gene is TRBJ2-1, the V gene TRBV7-2; the D gene is possibly TRBD2 (6 bases). The germline V gene has CDR1 SGHTA and CDR2 FQGNSA. The V and J ends lost 3 bases and 2 bases respectively, with 8 bases between them. This CDR3 is built from 14 residues. DNA for the CDR3: TGTGCCAGCAGCTTCGGGGGAGCCTACAATGAGCAGTTCTTC. Translation gives CASSFGGAYNEQFF.

The chain employs TRBV4-1 and TRBJ2-7; the match to TRBD2 covers 9 bases. Germline CDR1 is MGHRA and CDR2 is YSYEKL. This CDR3 region has 16 residues. The junction had 6 bases not matched to a gene; V was cut back by 0 bases and J by 3 bases. CDR3 residues: CASSQDKASGDYEQYF. The CDR3 DNA reads TGCGCCAGCAGCCAAGACAAGGCTAGCGGGGACTACGAGCAGTACTTC.

This clonotype appeared a few times. V is TRBV7-9 and J is TRBJ2-3, with TRBD2 matching over 11 bases. This CDR3 is 15 amino acids long. Unmatched junction bases numbered 2, after V lost 4 bases and J lost 2 bases. CDR1 is SEHNR, CDR2 FQNEAQ, per germline (reference sequence). The DNA for the CDR3 is TGTGCCAGCAGCTGGGGACTAGCGGACACAGATACGCAGTATTTT. Protein product: CASSWGLADTDTQYF.

This sequence joins TRBV7-9 and TRBJ1-1; D gene uncertain. This CDR3 has 15 amino acids. The ends were cut back, 5 bases at V and 1 base at J, with 14 bases in the middle. CDR1 and CDR2 (germline): SEHNR, FQNEAQ (reference sequence). Here the CDR3 reads CASSQQLYRNTEAFF. The CDR3 nucleotides are TGTGCCAGCAGCCAGCAACTATATCGGAACACTGAAGCTTTCTTT.

This clonotype has ten or more counts. The genes are TRBV7-9 and TRBJ1-2, with D uncertain. The CDR3 has 13 amino acids. V shed 1 base and J shed 12 bases, with 15 bases lying between them. Germline lookup yields CDR1 SEHNR and CDR2 FQNEAQ (reference sequence). The CDR3 bases are TGTGCCAGCAGCTTAGGACATACTCCCGCTCACACCTTC. This gives the protein CASSLGHTPAHTF.

The table lists this clonotype with a few counts. The chain has TRBV10-3 and TRBJ2-2; D remains ambiguous. The CDR3 totals 13 residues. In germline, CDR1 is ENHRY, CDR2 SYGVKD. Between the trimmed V and J ends, which lost 0 bases and 10 bases, there was a span of 9 bases. The CDR3 sequence: CAISESQMAELFF. Here the CDR3 DNA reads TGTGCCATCAGTGAGTCACAAATGGCGGAGCTGTTTTTT.

This clonotype was detected only a few times. V is TRBV6-2 or TRBV6-3 and J is TRBJ1-1, with TRBD1 matching 7 bases. J lost 3 bases, V lost 10 bases, and 5 bases had no gene match. The CDR3 contains 12 residues. The germline V gene encodes CDR1 MNHEY and CDR2 SVGEGT. This CDR3 reads CATGTDYTEAFF. The CDR3 nucleotides read TGTGCCACTGGGACAGATTACACTGAAGCTTTCTTT.

This clonotype appeared many times. V and J are TRBV27 and TRBJ2-1; TRBD1 matches 10 bases. The germline CDR1 and CDR2 sequences are MNHEY and SMNVEV (reference sequence). V lost 3 bases to trimming and J lost 12 bases; unmatched junction nucleotides: 5. This CDR3 is 13 amino acids long. CDR3 sequence: CASSFIGQGVQFF. Here the CDR3 DNA reads TGTGCCAGCAGTTTCATCGGACAGGGGGTGCAGTTCTTC.

This clonotype was seen only a few times. The chain recombines TRBV7-9 with TRBJ2-1, with D maybe TRBD2 (5 bases). Germline values: CDR1 SEHNR, CDR2 FQNEAQ (reference sequence). The V end lost 5 bases, the J end lost 10 bases, and 12 bases lay between the germline ends. The CDR3 covers 12 residues. As DNA, the CDR3 is TGTGCCAGCAGCCCCCGAGGGAGCGAGCAGTTCTTC. Amino acids: CASSPRGSEQFF.

This clonotype was detected only a few times. The chain carries TRBV27 and TRBJ1-1, with D possibly TRBD1 on 5 matching bases. Germline CDR1 MNHEY, CDR2 SMNVEV (reference sequence). The V end was cut by 3 bases, the J end by 6 bases, with 14 bases between. CDR3 size: 14 residues. CDR3 in amino acids: CASSLGGSPAEAFF. DNA for the CDR3: TGTGCCAGCAGTTTGGGGGGATCCCCAGCTGAAGCTTTCTTT.

The rearrangement uses TRBV20-1 and TRBJ2-7, with TRBD1 matching over 7 bases. This CDR3 region has 13 residues. Germline CDR1 DFQATT, CDR2 SNEGSKA (reference sequence). V shed 4 bases, J shed 0 bases, and the junction held 3 bases outside the gene matches. CDR3 residues: CSATRDSSYEQYF. The CDR3 DNA sequence: TGCAGTGCTACCAGGGACAGCTCCTACGAGCAGTACTTC.

The J gene is TRBJ1-1, the V gene TRBV6-5, with D possibly TRBD1 on 5 matching bases. Per the germline V gene, CDR1 is MNHEY and CDR2 is SVGAGI. This CDR3 contains 16 residues. V was clipped by 0 bases and J by 5 bases, with 16 bases between them. The CDR3 loop is CASSYSGSGEGTEAFF. The CDR3 bases are TGTGCCAGCAGTTACTCAGGTTCGGGGGAGGGGACTGAAGCTTTCTTT.

This clonotype has a count of ten or more. The chain combines TRBV25-1 with TRBJ2-5; possible D gene TRBD1, 5 bases. Trimming removed 2 bases at V and 2 bases at J, with 6 bases between. Germline V gene lookup returns CDR1 MGHDK and CDR2 SYGVNS. CDR3 size: 13 residues. The CDR3 protein is CASSEDSQETQYF. CDR3 nucleotides: TGTGCCAGCAGTGAAGACAGTCAAGAGACCCAGTACTTC.

This clonotype showed up many times. The chain is built from TRBV24-1 and TRBJ2-7; a weak D match, TRBD1 (6 bases). The germline V gene encodes CDR1 KGHDR and CDR2 SFDVKD. V dropped 4 bases and J dropped 4 bases, with 16 bases sitting between them. The CDR3 extends over 15 amino acids. CDR3 sequence reads: CATSDPKTGDYEQYF. CDR3 in DNA: TGTGCCACCAGTGACCCTAAGACAGGAGATTACGAGCAGTACTTC.